This T cell receptor beta chain was recovered during a study of T-cell memory formation after mild COVID-19. On the study more broadly: TCR clusters mostly belonged to single donors.

The V end lost 4 bases, the J end lost 5 bases, and 12 bases lay between the germline ends. Germline V gives CDR1 MGHDK, CDR2 SYGVNS. The CDR3 has 14 residues. TCRdb used MiXCR to reprocess the 5' RACE reads, holding one entry per CDR3 protein. The repertoire holds 210,000 or so distinct CDR3 sequences, with around 16% as singletons. Comment on this clonotype: Its matching antigen is unknown.

General study findings and limits: Mainly CM and EM harbored the contracting CD4+ clones; mainly EMRA harbored the CD8+ ones.

This rearrangement joins TRBV25-1 to TRBJ1-5; D is uncertain. The TCR sequence derives from an adult woman who had mild COVID-19 (a few samples of this study predate the infection). Cell type and time point are not known. Sequenced sample: PBMCs or a T cell subset sorted from them (not recorded which). CDR3 in DNA: TGTGCCAGCAGTGTCGCGGGATCACATCAGCCCCAGCATTTT. Amino acids: CASSVAGSHQPQHF.